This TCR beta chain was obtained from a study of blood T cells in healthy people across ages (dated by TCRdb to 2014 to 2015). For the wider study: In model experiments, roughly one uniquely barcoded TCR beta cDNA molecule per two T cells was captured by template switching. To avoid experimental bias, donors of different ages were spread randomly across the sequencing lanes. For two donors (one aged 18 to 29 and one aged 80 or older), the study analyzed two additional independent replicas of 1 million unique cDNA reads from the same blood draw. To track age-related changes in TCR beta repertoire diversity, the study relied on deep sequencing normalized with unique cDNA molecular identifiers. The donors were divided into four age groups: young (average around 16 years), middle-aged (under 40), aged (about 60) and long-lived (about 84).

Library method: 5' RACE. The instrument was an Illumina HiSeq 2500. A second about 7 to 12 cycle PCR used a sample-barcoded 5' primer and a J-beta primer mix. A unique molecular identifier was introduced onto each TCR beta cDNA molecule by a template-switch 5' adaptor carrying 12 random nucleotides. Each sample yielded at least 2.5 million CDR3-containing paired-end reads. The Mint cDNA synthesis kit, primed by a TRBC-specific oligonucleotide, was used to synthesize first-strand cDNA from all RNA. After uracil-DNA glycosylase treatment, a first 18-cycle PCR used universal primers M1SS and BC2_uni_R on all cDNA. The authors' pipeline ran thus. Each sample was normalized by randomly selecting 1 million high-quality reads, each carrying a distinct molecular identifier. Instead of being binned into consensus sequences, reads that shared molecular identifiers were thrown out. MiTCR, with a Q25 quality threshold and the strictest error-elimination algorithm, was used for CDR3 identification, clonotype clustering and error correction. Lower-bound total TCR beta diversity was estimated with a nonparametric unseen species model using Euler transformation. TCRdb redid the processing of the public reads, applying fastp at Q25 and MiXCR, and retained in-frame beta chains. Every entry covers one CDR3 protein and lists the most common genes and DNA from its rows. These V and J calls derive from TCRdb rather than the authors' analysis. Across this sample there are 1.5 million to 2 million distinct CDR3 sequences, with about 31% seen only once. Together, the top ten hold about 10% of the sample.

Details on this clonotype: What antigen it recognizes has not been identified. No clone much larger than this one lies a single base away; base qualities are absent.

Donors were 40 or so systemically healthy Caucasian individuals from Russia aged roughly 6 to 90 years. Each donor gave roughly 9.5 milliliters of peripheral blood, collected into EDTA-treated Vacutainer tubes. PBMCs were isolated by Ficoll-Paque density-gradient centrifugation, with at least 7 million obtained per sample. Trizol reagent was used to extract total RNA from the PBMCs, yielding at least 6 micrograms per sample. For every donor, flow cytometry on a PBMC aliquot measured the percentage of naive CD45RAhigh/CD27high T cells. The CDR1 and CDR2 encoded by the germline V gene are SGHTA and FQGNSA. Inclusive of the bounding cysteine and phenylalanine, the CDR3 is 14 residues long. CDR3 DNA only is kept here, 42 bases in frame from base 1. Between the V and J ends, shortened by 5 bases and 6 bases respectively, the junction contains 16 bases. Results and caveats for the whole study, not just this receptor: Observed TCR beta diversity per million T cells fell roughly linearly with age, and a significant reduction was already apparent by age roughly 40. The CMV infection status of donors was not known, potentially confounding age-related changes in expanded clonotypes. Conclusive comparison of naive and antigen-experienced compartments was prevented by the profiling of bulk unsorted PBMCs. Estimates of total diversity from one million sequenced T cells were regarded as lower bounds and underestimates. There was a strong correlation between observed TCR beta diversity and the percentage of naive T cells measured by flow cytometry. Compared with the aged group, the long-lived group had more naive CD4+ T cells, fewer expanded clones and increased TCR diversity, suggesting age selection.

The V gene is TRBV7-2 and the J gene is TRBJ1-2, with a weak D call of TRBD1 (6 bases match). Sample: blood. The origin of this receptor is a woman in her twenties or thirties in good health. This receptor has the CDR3 CASSPRGGGHGYTF. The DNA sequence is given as TGTGCCAGCAGCCCCCGCGGGGGCGGGCATGGCTACACCTTC.